This T cell receptor beta chain was observed in a study of shared clonotypes between healthy human individuals. Study findings and constraints: Non-shared clonotypes had lower generation probabilities than clonotypes shared by all four sorted-subset donors. Estimated clonotype richness was generally higher in naive than memory subsets. Sharing across four donors was seen in roughly 5% of naive CD4 clonotypes. Donor clonotype sharing was expected to depend on sequencing depth.

The protocol was immunoSEQ multiplex PCR, while the TCRdb copy is restricted to in-frame clones and leaves out a portion. The sample consists of about 680,000 clones, roughly 70% of them appearing once. This CDR3 is built from 12 residues. Germline CDR1 reads SGHNT; CDR2 reads YYREEE (reference sequence). V was clipped by 4 bases and J by 6 bases, with 7 bases between them. This clone is a singleton in its sample. Its antigen is currently unknown. Sequences were obtained from memory CD4+ T cells sorted from blood. The subset: CD45RA-negative fraction. The chain joins TRBV5-4 to TRBJ2-2; no reliable D call. This sequence originates from a woman in her thirties in good health. For the CDR3, the DNA is TGTGCCAGCAGCGTAAGGGCCGGGGAGCTGTTTTTT. It specifies CASSVRAGELFF. The whole variable domain, remainder taken from reference TRBV5-4 and TRBJ2-2, is ETGVTQSPTHLIKTRGQQVTLRCSSQSGHNTVSWYQQALGQGPQFIFQYYREEENGRGNFPPRFSGLQFPNYSSELNVNALELDDSALYLCASSVRAGELFFGEGSRLTVL.